This T cell receptor (beta chain) was recorded in a study of blood T cell repertoires in COVID-19. As for the study in general: The study drew acute and convalescent COVID-19 samples from the United States, Italy and Spain.

The V end lost 3 bases, the J end lost 5 bases, and 14 bases lay between the germline ends. The CDR3 consists of 15 residues. Germline assignment: CDR1 LNHNV and CDR2 YYDKDF (reference sequence). Profiled with immunoSEQ multiplex PCR; TCRdb holds only in-frame clones, not every one. The data show fewer than 85,000 clones, with approximately 88% seen just once and approximately 5.9% held by the top ten. This sequence was found in a man between 60 and 75 years old with acute or convalescent COVID-19. The chain uses TRBV15 and TRBJ1-5; D may be TRBD1 (5 bases). Sequences were obtained from peripheral blood. The CDR3 DNA reads as TGTGCCACCAGCAGGCTGCCGCGGGACGATCAGCCCCAGCATTTT. Protein: CATSRLPRDDQPQHF. The full variable domain, completed using reference TRBV15 and TRBJ1-5, is DAMVIQNPRYQVTQFGKPVTLSCSQTLNHNVMYWYQQKSSQAPKLLFHYYDKDFNNEADTPDNFQSRRPNTSFCFLDIRSPGLGDTAMYLCATSRLPRDDQPQHFGDGTRLSIL.